This TCR beta chain appears in the sequencing data of a study of shared clonotypes between healthy human individuals. This clone was seen more than once but under ten times. Other DNA sequences in this specimen translate into the identical CDR3. Adult donors, all healthy and HIV-negative, had no recent acute infections or vaccinations. Donors, without exception, were Caucasian adults residing in Nashville, Tennessee. V dropped 0 bases and J dropped 0 bases, with 6 bases sitting between them. This CDR3 has 14 amino acids. Germline V gene lookup returns CDR1 GTSNPN and CDR2 SVGIG (reference sequence). The protocol was immunoSEQ multiplex PCR, while the TCRdb copy is restricted to in-frame clones and leaves out a portion. This sample carries over a million clones, around 78% of them seen once, and the ten largest clones take approximately 0.5%.

This TCR was sampled from a man in his late teens or twenties in good health. Some clones in this sample may be carry-over from other donors' samples. The sample was memory CD4+ T cells from PBMCs. Regarding subset: CD45RA-negative fraction. The chain couples TRBV30 to TRBJ1-3; D is unclear. As DNA, the CDR3 is TGTGCCTGGAGTGTGGGCGTCTCTGGAAACACCATATATTTT. Its protein is CAWSVGVSGNTIYF.